This T cell receptor beta chain is from a study of identical twins. The study, taken as a whole, reports: Carriage of fewer insertions was seen in abundant cord blood beta clonotypes, whereas memory repertoires showed none. Partial confounding of zero-insertion analyses by invariant MAIT and iNKT cells was possible. It was cross-sectional statistical analysis, not following the same donors, that the conclusions relied on.

Per germline, CDR1 MNHNS and CDR2 SASEGT. The V segment lost 3 bases and the J segment 4 bases; nucleotides outside the gene matches: 4. This CDR3 is built from 16 residues. At least ten counts were recorded for this clonotype. The antigen is not known. TCRdb redid the calling of the 5' RACE reads with MiXCR, one entry per CDR3 protein. The sample holds roughly 350,000 distinct CDR3 sequences, about 12% seen once. This sample also belongs to another study, concerning yellow fever vaccine responses in identical twins.

Sequencing input: CD8+ T cells sorted from blood. J is TRBJ2-2 and V is TRBV6-1; 11 bases align to TRBD2. The clonotype originates from a woman aged 18-35 years in good health. The CDR3 sequence: CASSEVAGGGTGELFF. In DNA, the CDR3 is TGTGCCAGCAGTGAGGTAGCGGGAGGGGGCACCGGGGAGCTGTTTTTT.